This T cell receptor (beta chain) came from a study of T cells in Graves' hyperthyroidism and ophthalmopathy. General study results and limits: From stable hyperthyroidism, ophthalmopathy was separated by a 13 V-J model.

With 10 bases removed from V and 6 bases from J, the gap between germline ends came to 19 bases. Germline lookup yields CDR1 MNHNS and CDR2 SASEGT. The CDR3 has 13 amino acids. Template material for amplifying TCR beta CDR3 regions consisted of RNA transcripts. First-round RT-PCR with HTBI primers amplified the TCR CDR3 region. TCRdb recomputed calls from the multiplex PCR reads with MiXCR, one row per CDR3 protein. The sample comprises about 360,000 distinct CDR3 sequences, about 18% of which are singletons, and around 3.4% rests with the top ten. Patients between 18 and 65 years old had hyperthyroidism, newly diagnosed and lasting under 2 months. This clonotype was detected many times. What it binds is not known.

The chain is built from TRBV6-1 and TRBJ2-7; D is perhaps TRBD1 (6 bases). The TCR originated in a woman between 18 and 29 years old with Graves' hyperthyroidism. Sequenced input: blood. CDR3 residues: CANQQGSDGEQYF. The DNA for the CDR3 is TGTGCCAACCAACAGGGCTCTGACGGCGAGCAGTACTTC.